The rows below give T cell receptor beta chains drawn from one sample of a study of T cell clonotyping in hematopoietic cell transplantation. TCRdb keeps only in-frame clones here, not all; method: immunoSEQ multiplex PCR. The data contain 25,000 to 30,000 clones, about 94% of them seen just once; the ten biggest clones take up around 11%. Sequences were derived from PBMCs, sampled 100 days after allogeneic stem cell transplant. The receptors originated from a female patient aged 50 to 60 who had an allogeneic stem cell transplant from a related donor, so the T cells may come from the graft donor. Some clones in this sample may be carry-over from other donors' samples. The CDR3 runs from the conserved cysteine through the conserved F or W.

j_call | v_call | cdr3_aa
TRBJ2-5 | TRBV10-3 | CAAGQETQYF
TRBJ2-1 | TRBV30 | CAWCVQGLNEQFF
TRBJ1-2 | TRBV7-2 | CASSPPGTGYGYTF
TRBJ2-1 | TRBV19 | CASSIDLETGGYNEQFF
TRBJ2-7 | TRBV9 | CASSVGVGYEQYF
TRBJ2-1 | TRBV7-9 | CASTRTLNEQFF
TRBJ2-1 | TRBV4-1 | CASSPLIERGGNEQFF
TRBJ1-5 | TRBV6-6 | CASSGGAGYQPQHF
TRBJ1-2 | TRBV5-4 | CASSPRQGGYGYTF
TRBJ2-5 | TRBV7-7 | CASSLVQWAGTQYF
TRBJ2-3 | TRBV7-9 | CASSPRDSLDTDTQYF
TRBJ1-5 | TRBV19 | CASSFRDARLVNQPQHF
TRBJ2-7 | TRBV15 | CATSRRGMGDEQYF
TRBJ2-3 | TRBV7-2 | CASSLIDTQYF
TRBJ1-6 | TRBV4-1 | CASSQDSHGVALHAYNSPLHF
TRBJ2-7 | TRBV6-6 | CAIRTGIEQYF
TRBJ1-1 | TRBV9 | CASSVAGNTEAFF
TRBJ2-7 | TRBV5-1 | CASSLGASGVSYEQYF
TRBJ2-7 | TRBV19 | CASSRGDSRHEQYF
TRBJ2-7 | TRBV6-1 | CASSEAPQSEQYF
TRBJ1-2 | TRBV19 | CASSIRGQGANYGYTF
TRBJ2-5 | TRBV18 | CASSPRFGSGETQYF
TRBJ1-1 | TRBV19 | CASSMIIRNTEAFF
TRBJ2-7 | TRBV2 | CASSFTGSSYEQYF
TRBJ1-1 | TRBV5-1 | CASSPQGPRETEAFF
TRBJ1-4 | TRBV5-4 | CASSLLGEKLFF
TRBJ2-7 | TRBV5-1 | CASSLGTGHYEQYF
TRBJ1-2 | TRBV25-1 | CASSVSRGDGYTF
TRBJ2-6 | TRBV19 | CASSLHLMSSGANVLTF
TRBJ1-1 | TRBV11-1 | CASSLDSDHTEAFF
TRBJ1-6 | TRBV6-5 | CASNTGFWNSPLHF
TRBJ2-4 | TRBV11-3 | CASSLDGSTANKYF
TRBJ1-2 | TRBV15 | CATSRDQWGENGYTF
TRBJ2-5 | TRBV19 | CASSGAGTQETQYF
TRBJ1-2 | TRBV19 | CASSGARGNVGGYTF
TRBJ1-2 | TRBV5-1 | CASSLVAGGYGYTF
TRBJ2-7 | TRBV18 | CASSPTGDYEQYF
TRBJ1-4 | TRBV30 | CAWSVLRGANEKLFF
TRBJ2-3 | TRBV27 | CASSSRPGASTDTQYF
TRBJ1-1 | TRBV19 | CASSIGGANTEAFF
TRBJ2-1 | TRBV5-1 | CASSSTSGGHNEQFF
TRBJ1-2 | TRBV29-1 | CSVAGDYGYTF
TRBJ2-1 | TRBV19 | CASSIVPSGYNEQFF
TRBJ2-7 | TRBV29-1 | CSVEENAPHEQYF
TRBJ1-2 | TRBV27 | CASSPGTGGGNYGYTF
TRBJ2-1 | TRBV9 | CASSVGSGGAQLAEQFF
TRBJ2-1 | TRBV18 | CASSYGTGYNEQFF
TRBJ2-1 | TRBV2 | CATTASRDRGHNEQFF
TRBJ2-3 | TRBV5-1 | CASSLDTGVGDTQYF
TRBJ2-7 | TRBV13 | CASSLGHRGLYEQYF
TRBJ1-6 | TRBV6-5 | CASRISGSPLHF
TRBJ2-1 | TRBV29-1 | CSARGGGNNEQFF
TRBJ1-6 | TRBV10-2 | CASSEGARAPLHF
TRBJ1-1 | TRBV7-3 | CASSLDRVNTEAFF
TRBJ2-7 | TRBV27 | CASSLAPGPSYEQYF
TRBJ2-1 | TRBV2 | CASRMQGIYNEQFF
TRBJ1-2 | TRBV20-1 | CSAPPTPGYTF